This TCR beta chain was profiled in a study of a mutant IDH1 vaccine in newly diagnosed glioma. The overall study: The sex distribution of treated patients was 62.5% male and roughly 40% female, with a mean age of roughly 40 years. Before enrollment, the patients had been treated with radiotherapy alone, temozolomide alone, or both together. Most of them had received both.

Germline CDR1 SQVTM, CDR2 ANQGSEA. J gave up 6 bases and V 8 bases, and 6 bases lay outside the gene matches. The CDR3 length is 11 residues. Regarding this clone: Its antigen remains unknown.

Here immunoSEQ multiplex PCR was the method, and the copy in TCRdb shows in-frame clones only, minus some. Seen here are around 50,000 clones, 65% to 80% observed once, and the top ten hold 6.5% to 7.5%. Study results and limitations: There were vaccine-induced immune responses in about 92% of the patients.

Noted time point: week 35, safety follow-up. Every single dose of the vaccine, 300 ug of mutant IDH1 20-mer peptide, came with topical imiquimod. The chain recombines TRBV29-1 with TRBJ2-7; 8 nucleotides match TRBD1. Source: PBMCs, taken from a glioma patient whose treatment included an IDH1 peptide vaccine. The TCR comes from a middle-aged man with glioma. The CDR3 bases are TGCAGCATTGGACAGGGAATCGAGCAGTACTTC. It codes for CSIGQGIEQYF.